This TCR beta chain emerged from a study of CD8 T cells in ankylosing spondylitis. The study's findings and limits: Significantly higher representation of disease-linked clones was reported for matched ankylosing spondylitis synovial fluid. Among TCR beta sequences, a motif of eight highly homologous variants appeared characteristic of ankylosing spondylitis blood. Clones linked with disease were CD8+ and fairly uncommon in the peripheral blood.

Only a few counts were recorded for this clonotype. What it recognizes is unknown. CDR1 and CDR2 (germline): SQVTM, ANQGSEA. The CDR3 is made up of 15 amino acids. J lost 2 bases, V lost 4 bases, and 5 bases had no gene match. Quantitative 5'-RACE with molecular barcodes generated TCR beta libraries. TCRdb itself ran the 5' RACE reads through MiXCR, one entry per CDR3 protein. The data hold 200,000 to 250,000 distinct CDR3 sequences, with 25% to 30% observed a single time. This TCR came from a male donor with ankylosing spondylitis or in good health (not recorded which). This chain links TRBV29-1 with TRBJ2-5, with TRBD2 matching over 12 bases. Sample: blood, either unsorted or a sorted T cell fraction (not recorded which). In DNA, the CDR3 is TGCAGCGTTGGGAGACTAGCGGGAGAACAAGAGACCCAGTACTTC. Its translation: CSVGRLAGEQETQYF.